This T cell receptor beta chain was sequenced for a study of blood T cell repertoires in COVID-19 (dated by TCRdb to 2018 to 2021). For the wider study: Samples from collaborators originated in the United States, Italy and Spain and spanned both the acute and convalescent phases of COVID-19. The prospective study material was composed of cDNA or gDNA derived from T cells, B-cell-depleted T cells, or PBMCs. The repertoires were released in a freely available public database intended as a resource for research on the immune response to SARS-CoV-2. Deeply sampled blood TCRbeta repertoires from subjects exposed to, actively infected with, or recovered from COVID-19 were included in the dataset. The samples were drawn from two sources: the first 160 participants of the ongoing ImmuneRACE study, and 1,000 to 1,500 subjects contributed by 6 global collaborators. HLA class I and class II types, where available, came from metadata supplied by the sample provider rather than from assay-based typing. Nearly every sample came with metadata listing a de-identified subject ID, COVID-19 status, age in years and sex. Overall results and qualifications from the work: The quantity of clinical and demographic metadata differed by source and by participant and was supplied without curation.

Collaborating institutions collected whole blood in K2EDTA tubes following their own protocols. Collaborator samples were shipped for TCRbeta analysis as frozen whole blood, isolated PBMCs, or DNA extracted from either sample type. TCRbeta CDR3 regions were amplified from genomic DNA by means of the immunoSEQ Assay, a bias-controlled multiplex PCR. Per the original workflow: The number of nucleated cells in each sample was estimated from the amplification of reference gene primers within the assay. Sequence reads were collapsed and filtered to measure the absolute abundance of every unique TCRbeta CDR3 rearrangement. Productive Simpson clonality was computed per sample as the square root of Simpson's diversity index over productive rearrangements. The table comes from immuneACCESS by way of TCRdb, which keeps in-frame sequences with V and J called. Part of the clones is missing from these tables; in studies checked, under half for an unresolved V gene and the rest for unknown reasons. The DNA gave D and trimming, while V, J and clone size come from that table. Counted in this sample were about 100,000 clones; roughly nine tenths of them appeared once. The ten largest clones capture 0.85% to 1% of the sample.

The CDR3 covers 16 residues, taking in both the cysteine and the phenylalanine. Solely the CDR3 DNA is kept, with 48 bases framed from the first base. Trimming removed 5 bases from V and 9 bases from J; the gene matches leave 17 bases unexplained. The germline V gene supplies CDR1 MDHEN and CDR2 SYDVKM. With regard to this clone: Its antigen has not been determined. Base qualities are missing; no much larger clone stands one base away.

The chain uses TRBV28 and TRBJ2-7, and 9 junction bases match TRBD1. The sequenced sample was peripheral blood. The source of this sequence is a man in his 60s with acute or convalescent COVID-19. The CDR3 in this case is CASSNSGTGLFLAQYF. In nucleotides, the sequence is TGTGCCAGCAGTAACTCCGGGACAGGGCTTTTCCTAGCGCAGTACTTC. The variable domain in full, with residues beyond the CDR3 obtained from the reference TRBV28 and TRBJ2-7 genes, is DVKVTQSSRYLVKRTGEKVFLECVQDMDHENMFWYRQDPGLGLRLIYFSYDVKMKEKGDIPEGYSVSREKKERFSLILESASTNQTSMYLCASSNSGTGLFLAQYFGPGTRLTVT.